This T cell receptor (beta chain) was sequenced for a study of T cells in Graves' hyperthyroidism and ophthalmopathy. Findings and limits, study-wide: The model identified upcoming ophthalmopathy a median approximately six months ahead of onset.

RNA transcripts yielded amplified TCR beta CDR3 regions. HTBI primers were used for first-round RT-PCR of the TCR CDR3. Each CDR3 protein gets one entry after TCRdb re-called the multiplex PCR reads with MiXCR. The sample has hundreds of thousands of distinct CDR3 sequences; approximately 14% are singletons. The CDR3 is 14 amino acids. Germline assignment: CDR1 MNHEY and CDR2 SVGAGI. Trimming removed 0 bases at V and 5 bases at J, with 11 bases between. Thyroid ultrasound and orbital computed tomography, with clinical symptoms and serum thyroxine and TRAb, informed diagnoses. The study collected blood at first hyperthyroidism diagnosis, before any ophthalmopathy symptoms arose. This clonotype was seen ten or more times. Its antigen is as yet unknown.

This chain links TRBV6-5 with TRBJ2-7; D remains unclear. The clonotype was recovered from a woman aged 25 to 45 with Graves' hyperthyroidism that later progressed to Graves' ophthalmopathy. Sequencing used blood. The CDR3 here is CASSYSMRSNEQYF. In DNA form, the CDR3 reads TGTGCCAGCAGTTACTCGATGCGGTCGAACGAGCAGTACTTC.